A single sample is the source of the 28 T cell receptor beta chains below, sequenced in a study of T cell repertoires in ileal Crohn's disease. Data came from immunoSEQ multiplex PCR; TCRdb stores just in-frame clones and leaves some out. The sample has thousands of clones; about 79% are singletons. The specimen sequenced was ileal tissue. Receptor source: an adult with Crohn's disease.

The chain is built from TRBV6-1 and TRBJ1-3; no definite D call. Germline V gives CDR1 MNHNS, CDR2 SASEGT. The CDR3 loop spans 13 amino acids. The V gene lost 5 bases and the J gene lost 0 bases, with 5 bases spanning the gap. CDR3 in amino acids: CASSQYSGNTIYF. The CDR3 region has the DNA TGTGCCAGCAGTCAGTACTCTGGAAACACCATATATTTT.

Only one count was recorded for this clone. The V gene is TRBV10-3, the J gene TRBJ2-7; 14 bases fit TRBD2. Germline CDR1 and CDR2: ENHRY and SYGVKD. V shed 6 bases, J shed 4 bases, and the junction held 8 bases outside the gene matches. This CDR3 spans 16 amino acids. The CDR3 region is CAISIMTSGRGYEQYF. The CDR3 nucleotides read TGTGCCATCAGCATAATGACTAGCGGGAGGGGTTACGAGCAGTACTTC.

The J gene is TRBJ2-5, the V gene TRBV11-2; TRBD1 agrees at 7 bases. In germline, CDR1 is SGHAT, CDR2 FQNNGV. The junction had 13 bases not matched to a gene; V was cut back by 4 bases and J by 5 bases. This CDR3 spans 16 amino acids. CDR3 DNA sequence: TGTGCCAGCAGCTCTTTTCAGACAGGGTCTCGGGAGACCCAGTACTTC. Its translation is CASSSFQTGSRETQYF.

The chain uses TRBV21-1 and TRBJ1-5; no check of the table's D call, TRBD1, against the DNA was made. TRBV21-1 is described as a pseudogene. This CDR3 spans 15 amino acids. CDR3 in amino acids: CASNSDREGNQPQHF. The CDR3 DNA reads as TGTGCCAGCAACTCGGACAGGGAGGGCAATCAGCCCCAGCATTTT.

With regard to this clone: One end of the junction does not line up with germline, which may come from a read error. The rearrangement joins TRBV2 to TRBJ1-5; D unclear. Germline V CDR1 and CDR2: SNHLY, FYNNEI. CDR3 length: 14 amino acids. The CDR3 reads CASREAFSNQPRHF. CDR3 nucleotides: TGTGCCAGCAGGGAAGCCTTTAGCAATCAGCCCCGGCATTTT.

This sequence joins TRBV18 and TRBJ1-4; TRBD1 might be the D (5 bases). CDR1 is KGHSH, CDR2 LQKENI, per germline. The CDR3 totals 14 residues. Trimming pared 3 bases from V and 3 bases from J, leaving 8 bases between. CDR3 DNA sequence: TGTGCCAGCTCACCGAGACAGTCTAATGAAAAACTGTTTTTT. It encodes CASSPRQSNEKLFF.

The chain links TRBV7-8 to TRBJ1-1, with D perhaps matching TRBD1 (5 bases). Trimming cost V 0 bases and J 3 bases, with 5 bases left between them. CDR1 and CDR2 (germline): SGHVS, FQNEAQ. CDR3 length equals 13 residues. CDR3 in amino acids: CASSLATDTEAFF. CDR3 DNA: TGTGCCAGCAGCTTAGCGACAGACACTGAAGCTTTCTTT.

The chain combines TRBV10-3 with TRBJ1-4; TRBD1 agrees at 8 bases. V trimming: 4 bases; J trimming: 8 bases; junction bases outside the gene matches: 6. Germline loops: CDR1 ENHRY, CDR2 SYGVKD. The CDR3 runs to 14 residues. CDR3 DNA sequence: TGTGCCATCAGTGGGACAGGGACTCAAGAAAAACTGTTTTTT. Protein sequence: CAISGTGTQEKLFF.

The chain couples TRBV6-5 to TRBJ2-1, with TRBD2 identical over 10 bases. CDR1 is MNHEY and CDR2 is SVGAGI in the germline V gene. Trimming cost V 8 bases and J 9 bases; bases outside gene matches: 10. The CDR3 runs to 14 residues. The CDR3 loop is CASGASGRAREQFF. DNA for the CDR3: TGTGCCAGCGGCGCAAGCGGGAGGGCCCGTGAGCAGTTCTTC.

The rearrangement uses TRBV15 and TRBJ1-5, with TRBD1 matching 11 bases. CDR1 and CDR2 from the germline V gene are LNHNV and YYDKDF (reference sequence). The CDR3 is 16 residues long. Unmatched junction bases numbered 6, after V lost 4 bases and J lost 4 bases. CDR3 sequence (DNA): TGTGCCACCAGCATCTACTGGGACAGGGGGAATCAGCCCCAGCATTTT. Translation: CATSIYWDRGNQPQHF.

Of note for this clone: At the DNA level, this CDR3 is encoded by other sequences in the same sample as well. The CDR3 bases are TGTGCCTGGACCCGCGGGACAGGGAACGGCTACACCTTC. Protein: CAWTRGTGNGYTF. This chain links TRBV30 with TRBJ1-2; TRBD1 aligns across 9 bases. CDR3 length equals 13 residues. Germline CDR1 and CDR2: GTSNPN and SVGIG (reference sequence). V lost 4 bases, J lost 8 bases, and 8 bases stayed unmatched.

The gene calls are TRBV19 and TRBJ1-1, with a tentative D call TRBD1 (5 bases). This CDR3 has 14 amino acids. The germline V gene encodes CDR1 LNHDA and CDR2 SQIVND (reference sequence). V was cut by 3 bases and J by 6 bases, with 14 bases left in between. The CDR3 region is CASSMGGGVAEAFF. In DNA, the CDR3 is TGTGCCAGTAGTATGGGGGGAGGGGTCGCTGAAGCTTTCTTT.

The chain combines TRBV2 with TRBJ2-7; D uncertain. CDR1 and CDR2 from the germline V gene are SNHLY and FYNNEI. The CDR3 length is 10 residues. V shed 7 bases and J shed 5 bases, with 6 bases lying between them. The CDR3 sequence is CASIYNEQYF. The DNA of the CDR3 is TGTGCCAGCATTTATAACGAGCAGTACTTC.

The chain combines TRBV7-2 with TRBJ2-7; a possible D gene is TRBD2 (5 bases). This CDR3 spans 15 amino acids. The germline V gene has CDR1 SGHTA and CDR2 FQGNSA. Trimming removed 5 bases from V and 0 bases from J, with 14 bases in between. CDR3 residues: CASSAGSGSSYEQYF. The CDR3 nucleotides are TGTGCCAGCAGCGCAGGATCGGGGAGCTCCTACGAGCAGTACTTC.

V usage is TRBV7-2 and J usage is TRBJ1-5; maybe TRBD1 (5 bases). CDR3 length: 13 residues. CDR1 SGHTA and CDR2 FQGNSA come from the germline V gene. Trimming stripped 5 bases from V and 8 bases from J, with 13 bases between. The CDR3 nucleotides are TGTGCCAGCAGCCCTCAGGGTGGTGAGCCCCAGCATTTT. Its translation: CASSPQGGEPQHF. Variable domain in full (rest from reference TRBV7-2 and TRBJ1-5): GAGVSQSPSNKVTEKGKDVELRCDPISGHTALYWYRQSLGQGLEFLIYFQGNSAPDKSGLPSDRFSAERTGGSVSTLTIQRTQQEDSAVYLCASSPQGGEPQHFGDGTRLSIL.

V usage is TRBV27 and J usage is TRBJ1-3, with D perhaps matching TRBD1 (5 bases). Germline CDR1 MNHEY, CDR2 SMNVEV (reference sequence). This CDR3 has 16 amino acids. Deletions cut 0 bases from V and 0 bases from J, with 9 bases between. In DNA form, the CDR3 reads TGTGCCAGCAGTTTATCACAGGAGTACTCTGGAAACACCATATATTTT. Translation: CASSLSQEYSGNTIYF.

This clone was seen only once. The chain links TRBV11-2 to TRBJ2-3, with 8 nucleotides matching TRBD2. CDR3 length equals 15 residues. V shed 4 bases and J 5 bases; nucleotides not matched to a gene: 8. Germline CDR1 and CDR2: SGHAT and FQNNGV. DNA of the CDR3: TGTGCCAGCAGCTGGGCAGCGGGAGAAGGAGATACGCAGTATTTT. It yields the protein CASSWAAGEGDTQYF.

The chain uses TRBV29-1 and TRBJ2-3; D gene uncertain. This CDR3 has 13 amino acids. Trimming shortened V by 4 bases and J by 6 bases, and 14 bases separated the two germline ends. Germline V lookup: CDR1 SQVTM, CDR2 ANQGSEA. The CDR3 DNA is TGCAGCGTTGGCGCAGGCTGGGTGGATACGCAGTATTTT. Amino acid sequence: CSVGAGWVDTQYF.

The CDR3 reads CASSSGRAQETQYF. CDR3 bases: TGTGCCAGCAGCTCGGGCAGGGCACAAGAGACCCAGTACTTC. The rearrangement links TRBV5-6 to TRBJ2-5, with a tentative D call TRBD1 (5 bases). V gave up 3 bases and J gave up 2 bases, with 11 bases separating them. Per the germline V gene, CDR1 is SGHDT and CDR2 is YYEEEE. The CDR3 sequence is 14 residues long. The complete variable domain, with remaining parts taken from reference TRBV5-6 and TRBJ2-5, reads DAGVTQSPTHLIKTRGQQVTLRCSPKSGHDTVSWYQQALGQGPQFIFQYYEEEERQRGNFPDRFSGHQFPNYSSELNVNALLLGDSALYLCASSSGRAQETQYFGPGTRLLVL.

This chain uses TRBV19 with TRBJ2-1; D possibly corresponds to TRBD2 (6 bases). The CDR3 has 15 residues. CDR1 and CDR2 from the germline V gene are LNHDA and SQIVND (reference sequence). Trimming removed 7 bases from V and 6 bases from J, with 19 bases in between. The DNA of the CDR3 is TGTGCCAGTACCAAAGGGCGGGATTACCGCAATGAGCAGTTCTTC. It yields the protein CASTKGRDYRNEQFF.

The J gene is TRBJ2-2, the V gene TRBV18, with TRBD2 identical over 8 bases. V trimming: 4 bases; J trimming: 4 bases; junction bases outside the gene matches: 11. The CDR3 runs to 17 residues. Germline loops: CDR1 KGHSH, CDR2 LQKENI. CDR3 residues: CASSLNSGTRSTGELFF. Written as DNA, the CDR3 is TGTGCCAGCTCACTTAATTCCGGGACTAGGTCCACCGGGGAGCTGTTTTTT. Filled out from reference TRBV18 and TRBJ2-2, the complete variable domain reads NAGVMQNPRHLVRRRGQEARLRCSPMKGHSHVYWYRQLPEEGLKFMVYLQKENIIDESGMPKERFSAEFPKEGPSILRIQQVVRGDSAAYFCASSLNSGTRSTGELFFGEGSRLTVL.

The rearrangement links TRBV18 to TRBJ1-4; unclear D gene. This CDR3 has 13 residues. Germline V gene lookup returns CDR1 KGHSH and CDR2 LQKENI. V was shortened by 2 bases and J by 8 bases, with 9 bases between the two germline ends. In nucleotides, the CDR3 is TGTGCCAGCTCACCAGGGGAGGACGAAAAACTGTTTTTT. Amino acids: CASSPGEDEKLFF.

In this sample, this clone turned up once. V and J are TRBV7-6 and TRBJ2-1; 7 nucleotides match TRBD2. Germline values: CDR1 SGHVS, CDR2 FNYEAQ. J was trimmed by 8 bases and V by 5 bases; bases with no gene match: 12. This CDR3 has 15 residues. CDR3 protein: CASSPPPWAGDEQFF. The CDR3 DNA follows: TGTGCCAGCAGCCCTCCCCCCTGGGCGGGGGATGAGCAGTTCTTC.

This clone was seen more than once but under ten times. The chain couples TRBV6-4 to TRBJ2-2; TRBD2 matches at 10 bases. V dropped 6 bases and J dropped 1; count of bases not matched to a gene: 5. The CDR3 has 16 amino acids. Looked up from germline, CDR1 is MRHNA and CDR2 is SNTAGT. CDR3 in DNA: TGTGCCAGCAGCGCCGGACTAGCGGAGAACACCGGGGAGCTGTTTTTT. Translated, it gives CASSAGLAENTGELFF.

The rearrangement uses TRBV6-1 and TRBJ2-5, with D possibly TRBD2 on 6 matching bases. The J call may not be correct, given that the DNA end is closer to TRBJ2-7. CDR1 is MNHNS and CDR2 is SASEGT in the germline V gene. The CDR3 covers 14 residues. CDR3 in amino acids: CASRESSAGGEQYF. The CDR3 DNA sequence: TGTGCCAGCAGAGAGTCTAGCGCCGGTGGCGAGCAGTACTTC.

The V gene is TRBV10-3, the J gene TRBJ1-4; D may be TRBD1 (6 bases). V lost 6 bases and J lost 3, with 20 bases in between. Looked up from germline, CDR1 is ENHRY and CDR2 is SYGVKD. This CDR3 contains 17 residues. This CDR3 is CAISPNRRQESNEKLFF. Written as DNA, the CDR3 is TGTGCCATCAGCCCCAATCGTAGACAGGAGTCTAATGAAAAACTGTTTTTT.

The V gene is TRBV13, the J gene TRBJ2-3; the D gene is possibly TRBD2 (6 bases). CDR1 PRHDT and CDR2 FYEKMQ come from the germline V gene (reference sequence). The CDR3 consists of 14 residues. The V and J ends lost 5 bases and 4 bases respectively, with 13 bases between them. CDR3 residues: CASSLGLNSDTQYF. The CDR3 nucleotides are TGTGCCAGCAGCCTGGGACTGAATTCAGATACGCAGTATTTT.

The chain combines TRBV6-5 with TRBJ1-1; 7 nucleotides align to TRBD1. Looked up from germline, CDR1 is MNHEY and CDR2 is SVGAGI. The CDR3 length is 12 residues. V shed 5 bases and J 7 bases; nucleotides not matched to a gene: 4. CDR3 region: CASSHRDSEAFF. In DNA form, the CDR3 reads TGTGCCAGCAGTCACCGGGACAGTGAAGCTTTCTTT.